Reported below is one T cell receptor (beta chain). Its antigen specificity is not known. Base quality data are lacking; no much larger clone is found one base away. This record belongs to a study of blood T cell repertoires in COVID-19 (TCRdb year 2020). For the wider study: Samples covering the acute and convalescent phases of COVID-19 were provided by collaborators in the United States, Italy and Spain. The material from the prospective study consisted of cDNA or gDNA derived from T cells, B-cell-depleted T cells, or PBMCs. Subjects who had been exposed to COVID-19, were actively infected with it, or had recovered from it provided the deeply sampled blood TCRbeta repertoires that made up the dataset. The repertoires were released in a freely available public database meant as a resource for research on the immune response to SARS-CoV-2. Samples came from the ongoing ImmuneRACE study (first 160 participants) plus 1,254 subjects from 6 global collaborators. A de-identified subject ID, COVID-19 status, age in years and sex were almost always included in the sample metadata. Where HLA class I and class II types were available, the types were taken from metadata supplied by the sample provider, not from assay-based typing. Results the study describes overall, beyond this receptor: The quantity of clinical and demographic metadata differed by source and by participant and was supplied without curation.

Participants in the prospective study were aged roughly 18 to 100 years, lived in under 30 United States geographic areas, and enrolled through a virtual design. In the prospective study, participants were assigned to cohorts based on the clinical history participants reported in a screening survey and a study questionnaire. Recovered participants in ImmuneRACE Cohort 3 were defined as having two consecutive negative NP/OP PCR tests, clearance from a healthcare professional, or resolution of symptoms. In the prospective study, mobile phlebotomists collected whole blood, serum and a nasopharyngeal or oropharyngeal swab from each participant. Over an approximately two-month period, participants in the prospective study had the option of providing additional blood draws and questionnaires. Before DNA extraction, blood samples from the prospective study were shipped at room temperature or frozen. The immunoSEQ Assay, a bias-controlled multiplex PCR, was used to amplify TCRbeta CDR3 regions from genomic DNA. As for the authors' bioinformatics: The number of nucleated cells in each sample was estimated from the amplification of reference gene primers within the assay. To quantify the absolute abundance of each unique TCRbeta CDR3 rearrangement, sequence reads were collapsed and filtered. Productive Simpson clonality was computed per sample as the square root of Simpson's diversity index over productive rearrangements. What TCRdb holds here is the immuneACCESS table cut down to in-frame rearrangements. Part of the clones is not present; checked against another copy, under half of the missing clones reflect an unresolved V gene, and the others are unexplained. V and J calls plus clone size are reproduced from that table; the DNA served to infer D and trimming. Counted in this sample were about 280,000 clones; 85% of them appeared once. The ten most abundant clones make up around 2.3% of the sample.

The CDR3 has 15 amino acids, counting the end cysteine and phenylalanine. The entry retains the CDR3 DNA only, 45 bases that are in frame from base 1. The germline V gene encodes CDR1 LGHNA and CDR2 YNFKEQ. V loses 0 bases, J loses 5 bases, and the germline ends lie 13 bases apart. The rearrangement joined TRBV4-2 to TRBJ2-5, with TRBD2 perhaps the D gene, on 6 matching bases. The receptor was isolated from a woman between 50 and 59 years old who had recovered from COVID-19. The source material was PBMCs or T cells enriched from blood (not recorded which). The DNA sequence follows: TGTGCCAGCAGCCAAGATTACGGGGGTTCGGAGACCCAGTACTTC. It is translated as CASSQDYGGSETQYF.